The 7 T cell receptor beta chains presented below share a single source sample, sequenced in a study of blood T cell repertoires in COVID-19 (dated by TCRdb to 2019 to 2021). Library prep was done by the immunoSEQ multiplex PCR assay. Sourced from immuneACCESS, this table was stored by TCRdb with only in-frame sequences that have V and J called. A share of the clones is absent; for the studies checked, an unresolved V gene accounts for under half, and the remainder has no known explanation. The table for this sample lists approximately 180,000 clones; 75% to 85% of them were counted only once. 12% to 15% of the sample comes from the top ten. The specimen sequenced was PBMCs or T cells enriched from blood (not recorded which). Receptors were obtained from a man in his forties or fifties who had recovered from COVID-19.

The CDR3 sequence is CSASWGGKTDTQYF. The CDR3 coding sequence is TGCAGTGCTAGTTGGGGGGGAAAAACAGATACGCAGTATTTT. The chain links TRBV20-1 to TRBJ2-3, with 7 bases identical to TRBD2. There are 14 residues in the CDR3. V was pared by 3 bases and J by 3 bases, with 6 bases of the junction left unmatched. Germline values: CDR1 DFQATT, CDR2 SNEGSKA (reference sequence).

This clone was detected only a few times. The J gene is TRBJ2-7, the V gene TRBV7-2, with D perhaps matching TRBD1 (5 bases). Trimming took 1 base from V and 5 from J, leaving 6 bases between them. The V gene's germline CDR1 is SGHTA and CDR2 FQGNSA. This CDR3 comprises 12 residues. The CDR3 DNA follows: TGTGCCAGCAGCTTAGTGGGGCACGAGCAGTACTTC. Translation gives CASSLVGHEQYF.

In its sample, this clone was seen once. J is TRBJ1-1 and V is TRBV7-9; 7 positions match TRBD1. Germline values: CDR1 SEHNR, CDR2 FQNEAQ (reference sequence). The length of the CDR3 is 14 residues. V trimming: 4 bases; J trimming: 4 bases; junction bases outside the gene matches: 6. In nucleotides, the CDR3 is TGTGCCAGCAGCTGGTCAGACAGGGCCACTGAAGCTTTCTTT. Translated, it gives CASSWSDRATEAFF.

The chain combines TRBV4-2 with TRBJ1-3, with unresolved D. The ends were cut back, 0 bases at V and 2 bases at J, with 8 bases in the middle. CDR3 length: 15 residues. The germline V gene encodes CDR1 LGHNA and CDR2 YNFKEQ. CDR3 region: CASSQEVRTGNTIYF. The CDR3 nucleotides read TGTGCCAGCAGCCAAGAAGTGAGAACTGGAAACACCATATATTTT.

The chain recombines TRBV18 with TRBJ2-7, with a weak D call TRBD2 (5 bases). The V end was cut by 3 bases, the J end by 3 bases, with 15 bases between. CDR1 and CDR2 from the germline V gene are KGHSH and LQKENI. The CDR3 runs 15 residues. The CDR3 region has the DNA TGTGCCAGCTCACCTACGGGATTACAACGCTACGAGCAGTACTTC. Its translation: CASSPTGLQRYEQYF. Drawing the rest from reference TRBV18 and TRBJ2-7, the complete variable domain is NAGVMQNPRHLVRRRGQEARLRCSPMKGHSHVYWYRQLPEEGLKFMVYLQKENIIDESGMPKERFSAEFPKEGPSILRIQQVVRGDSAAYFCASSPTGLQRYEQYFGPGTRLTVT.

The chain combines TRBV5-1 with TRBJ2-3, with TRBD2 as a possible D gene (7 bases). Germline CDR1 reads SGHRS; CDR2 reads YFSETQ. The CDR3 extends over 17 amino acids. The V end lost 2 bases, the J end lost 7 bases, and 23 bases lay between the germline ends. CDR3 sequence (DNA): TGCGCCAGCAGCTTATCGACAGGACTAGATCCTCGACATACGCAGTATTTT. Residues: CASSLSTGLDPRHTQYF. The whole variable domain, filled in from reference TRBV5-1 and TRBJ2-3, reads KAGVTQTPRYLIKTRGQQVTLSCSPISGHRSVSWYQQTPGQGLQFLFEYFSETQRNKGNFPGRFSGRQFSNSRSEMNVSTLELGDSALYLCASSLSTGLDPRHTQYFGPGTRLTVL.

This rearrangement joins TRBV20-1 to TRBJ2-5; D perhaps matches TRBD2 (6 bases). The germline CDR1 and CDR2 sequences are DFQATT and SNEGSKA (reference sequence). Trimming left V 7 bases short and J 3 bases short, with 6 bases between. This CDR3 is built from 10 residues. CDR3 in DNA: TGCAGTGGCGGGAAAGAGACCCAGTACTTC. Protein sequence: CSGGKETQYF.